The 21 T cell receptor beta chains reported below all come from one sample, sequenced in a study of cytomegalovirus exposure and HLA in healthy donors. Researchers ran the PCR with 60 Vbeta and 13 Jbeta primers. Assay: immunoSEQ multiplex PCR; the TCRdb copy retains only in-frame clones and omits some. The sample gives 150,000 to 200,000 clones, 70% to 85% of which show up once; approximately 4% is in the top ten. Sequenced sample: PBMCs. These TCRs come from a woman aged 30 to 39 in good health and CMV-seropositive.

The gene calls are TRBV2 and TRBJ1-1; 9 nucleotides align to TRBD1. V trimming: 4 bases; J trimming: 4 bases; junction bases outside the gene matches: 10. The CDR3 extends over 16 amino acids. The germline CDR1 and CDR2 sequences are SNHLY and FYNNEI. Here the CDR3 DNA reads TGTGCCAGCAGTGTAGGACAGGGGAGGGGGCCCACTGAAGCTTTCTTT. It yields the protein CASSVGQGRGPTEAFF.

The chain is built from TRBV10-3 and TRBJ2-7, with TRBD1 matching 10 bases. This CDR3 has 14 residues. The V segment lost 5 bases and the J segment 2 bases; nucleotides outside the gene matches: 3. Per germline, CDR1 ENHRY and CDR2 SYGVKD. The CDR3 is CAISSGTGAYEQYF. As DNA, the CDR3 is TGTGCCATCAGTTCCGGGACAGGGGCCTACGAGCAGTACTTC.

The V and J genes are TRBV5-4 and TRBJ2-2, with D unresolved. The CDR3 runs to 15 residues. Germline CDR1 is SGHNT and CDR2 is YYREEE (reference sequence). The germline V and J ends were trimmed by 4 bases and 2 bases, with 12 bases remaining between them. The CDR3 DNA is TGTGCCAGCAGCCAAGTAGAGACAAACACCGGGGAGCTGTTTTTT. As protein: CASSQVETNTGELFF.

V usage is TRBV5-8 and J usage is TRBJ2-7, with D unclear. V was trimmed by 4 bases and J by 2 bases, leaving 13 bases between them. The CDR3 is 14 residues long. Per the germline V gene, CDR1 is SGHTS and CDR2 is YDEGEE. The CDR3 DNA reads TGTGCCAGCAGCCTGAACATTCGCCCCTACGAGCAGTACTTC. It translates to CASSLNIRPYEQYF.

This chain connects TRBV5-1 to TRBJ2-6; 7 bases fit TRBD1. Germline lookup yields CDR1 SGHRS and CDR2 YFSETQ. Losses at the gene ends were 4 bases for V and 0 bases for J; bases not matched to a gene: 10. The CDR3 consists of 18 residues. DNA for the CDR3: TGCGCCAGCAGCCATAACCGACAGGGAAACTCTGGGGCCAACGTCCTGACTTTC. It encodes CASSHNRQGNSGANVLTF.

This clone appeared a few times. The chain recombines TRBV27 with TRBJ2-7; D might be TRBD1 (5 bases). V was trimmed by 2 bases and J by 4 bases, leaving 12 bases between them. The CDR3 sequence is 14 residues long. Germline V gene data show CDR1 as MNHEY and CDR2 as SMNVEV (reference sequence). The CDR3 protein is CASSLRSGIYEQYF. The CDR3 nucleotides read TGTGCCAGCAGTTTACGGTCAGGGATATACGAGCAGTACTTC.

The J gene is TRBJ1-3, the V gene TRBV19; D is undetermined. V was clipped by 4 bases and J by 7 bases, with 11 bases between them. CDR1 and CDR2 from the germline V gene are LNHDA and SQIVND (reference sequence). The length of the CDR3 is 13 residues. DNA of the CDR3: TGTGCCAGTAGTAAGGAGGGCTTTAACACCATATATTTT. Translated: CASSKEGFNTIYF.

The chain has TRBV1 and TRBJ2-2; the listed D gene, TRBD2, was not tested against the DNA. TRBV1 constitutes a pseudogene. The CDR3 covers 17 residues. The CDR3 region is CTSTPRTSPANTGELFF. In DNA, the CDR3 is TGCACCAGCACTCCTAGGACTAGCCCAGCGAACACCGGGGAGCTGTTTTTT.

This clone has only one observation. The V and J genes are TRBV5-1 and TRBJ2-3; a possible D gene is TRBD2 (5 bases). The CDR3 has 15 residues. In germline, CDR1 is SGHRS, CDR2 YFSETQ. V gave up 5 bases and J gave up 2 bases, with 15 bases separating them. CDR3 residues: CASRGTPGFTDTQYF. CDR3 sequence (DNA): TGCGCCAGCAGGGGCACTCCGGGATTCACAGATACGCAGTATTTT.

V is TRBV11-2 and J is TRBJ2-3; D perhaps matches TRBD2 (7 bases). This CDR3 contains 18 residues. V was cut by 3 bases and J by 1 base, with 20 bases left in between. In germline, CDR1 is SGHAT, CDR2 FQNNGV. The CDR3 protein is CASSLRGGGRIGTDTQYF. The DNA of the CDR3 is TGTGCCAGCAGCTTGAGGGGCGGGGGCCGCATAGGCACAGATACGCAGTATTTT.

This clone was detected a few times. J is TRBJ1-4 and V is TRBV5-6; 7 bases map to TRBD1. Trimming took 3 bases from V and 8 from J; bases not matched to a gene: 7. Germline assignment: CDR1 SGHDT and CDR2 YYEEEE. The length of the CDR3 is 14 residues. DNA for the CDR3: TGTGCCAGCAGCTCACGGACAGGAGAGGAAAAACTGTTTTTT. This translates into CASSSRTGEEKLFF.

This chain uses TRBV11-3 with TRBJ2-7; 7 positions match TRBD2. CDR1 SGHNT and CDR2 YENEEA come from the germline V gene. Trimming took 2 bases from V and 4 from J; bases not matched to a gene: 8. The length of the CDR3 is 15 residues. The CDR3 loop reads CASSLTSGNLYEQYF. The CDR3 DNA sequence: TGTGCCAGCAGCTTAACGAGCGGGAACCTTTACGAGCAGTACTTC.

The chain links TRBV6-1 to TRBJ1-4; 8 nucleotides agree with TRBD1. This CDR3 is 13 amino acids long. V lost 6 bases and J lost 8; bases outside the gene matches: 5. Germline CDR1 and CDR2: MNHNS and SASEGT. For the CDR3, the DNA is TGTGCCAGCAGCCGGACAGGGAAGGAAAAACTGTTTTTT. Translating it yields CASSRTGKEKLFF.

The chain combines TRBV7-7 with TRBJ2-5; 9 bases are a match to TRBD1. V lost 5 bases and J lost 5; bases outside the gene matches: 12. Looked up from germline, CDR1 is SSHAT and CDR2 is FNYEAQ (reference sequence). The CDR3 has 16 residues. The CDR3 coding sequence is TGTGCCAGCAGCCAGGCTGGGGGACAGGGTGGGGAGACCCAGTACTTC. Translation gives CASSQAGGQGGETQYF.

The chain carries TRBV5-4 and TRBJ2-5; 12 bases align to TRBD2. The CDR3 contains 14 residues. Germline V gives CDR1 SGHNT, CDR2 YYREEE (reference sequence). V lost 0 bases to trimming and J lost 13 bases; unmatched junction nucleotides: 7. The CDR3 spells CASSLAASGRVRYF. The CDR3 nucleotides are TGTGCCAGCAGCTTGGCCGCTAGCGGGAGGGTCCGGTACTTC.

The V gene is TRBV6-5, the J gene TRBJ2-5; tentative D call: TRBD1 (5 bases). CDR1 and CDR2 from the germline V gene are MNHEY and SVGAGI. V lost 5 bases and J 2 bases, leaving 9 bases between the germline ends. There are 13 residues in the CDR3. Here the CDR3 DNA reads TGTGCCAGCAGTCCAGGGAATCAAGAGACCCAGTACTTC. It specifies CASSPGNQETQYF.

The V and J genes are TRBV13 and TRBJ2-7, with D perhaps matching TRBD2 (6 bases). V lost 5 bases, J lost 1 base, and 18 bases lay in between. The CDR3 consists of 16 residues. CDR1 and CDR2 from the germline V gene are PRHDT and FYEKMQ (reference sequence). The CDR3 DNA reads TGTGCCAGCAGCCCGCGGTTGCGGGGTGAGTCCTACGAGCAGTACTTC. This codes for CASSPRLRGESYEQYF.

The chain has TRBV6-6 and TRBJ1-3; possible D gene TRBD1, 6 bases. With 4 bases removed from V and 6 bases from J, the gap between germline ends came to 13 bases. In germline, CDR1 is MNHNY, CDR2 SVGAGI (reference sequence). The CDR3 is 14 amino acids. For the CDR3, the DNA is TGTGCCAGCAGTTCGTTTGCAGGGGCAAACACCATATATTTT. Translation: CASSSFAGANTIYF.

This clone was detected only a few times. This sequence joins TRBV27 and TRBJ1-5; D perhaps matches TRBD1 (5 bases). CDR3 size: 19 residues. V was clipped by 5 bases and J by 0 bases, with 23 bases between them. Germline V gives CDR1 MNHEY, CDR2 SMNVEV (reference sequence). The CDR3 region has the DNA TGTGCCAGCAGTCCCCTCAGGGCCGCGACCCTATATAGCAATCAGCCCCAGCATTTT. Translating gives CASSPLRAATLYSNQPQHF.

This clone was detected only a few times. The chain joins TRBV5-5 to TRBJ2-5; 9 bases are shared with TRBD1. V lost 4 bases to trimming and J lost 9 bases; unmatched junction nucleotides: 10. The CDR3 spans 14 residues. Germline V gene lookup returns CDR1 SGHKS and CDR2 YYEKEE (reference sequence). CDR3 amino acids: CASSQWDRVLAQYF. The CDR3 region has the DNA TGTGCCAGCAGCCAATGGGACAGGGTTTTAGCCCAGTACTTC.

The V call is TRBV11-3, the J call TRBJ2-5; 8 bases are a match to TRBD1. CDR3 size: 14 residues. Trimming took 4 bases from V and 4 from J; bases not matched to a gene: 5. The germline gives CDR1 SGHNT, CDR2 YENEEA. CDR3 residues: CASSSQGAGETQYF. The CDR3 region has the DNA TGTGCCAGCAGCTCTCAGGGGGCGGGAGAGACCCAGTACTTC.